The 19 T cell receptor beta chains given below trace back to one sample, sequenced in a study of cytomegalovirus exposure and HLA in healthy donors. Both 60 Vbeta primers and 13 Jbeta primers went into the PCR. Profiling relied on immunoSEQ multiplex PCR, and the TCRdb table lists in-frame clones only, not all of them. The table lists about 95,000 clones, about 81% of them singletons, with roughly 4.3% in the top ten. The sequencing input was PBMCs. All receptors come from a woman in her thirties or forties in good health and CMV-seropositive.

The V and J genes are TRBV5-1 and TRBJ1-1, with TRBD1 matching 10 bases. The V gene's germline CDR1 is SGHRS and CDR2 YFSETQ. The CDR3 spans 14 residues. J lost 8 bases, V lost 7 bases, and 11 bases had no gene match. CDR3 amino acids: CASAAGTGVTEAFF. The CDR3 DNA reads as TGCGCCAGCGCTGCCGGGACAGGGGTCACCGAAGCTTTCTTT.

The V and J genes are TRBV5-4 and TRBJ2-5, with 15 bases fitting TRBD2. The CDR3 contains 16 residues. The V and J ends lost 5 bases and 5 bases, in that order; junction bases with no gene match: 7. In germline, CDR1 is SGHNT, CDR2 YYREEE (reference sequence). The CDR3: CASRAGLAGGRETQYF. CDR3 coding DNA: TGTGCCAGCAGAGCGGGACTAGCGGGAGGACGGGAGACCCAGTACTTC.

This clone has only a few counts. V gene TRBV15 combines with J gene TRBJ2-1; 9 positions match TRBD2. The CDR3 has 17 residues. The V and J ends lost 0 bases and 7 bases, in that order; junction bases with no gene match: 10. Germline V CDR1 and CDR2: LNHNV, YYDKDF (reference sequence). CDR3 DNA: TGTGCCACCAGCAGAGATATGTCAAGCGGGAGGAGGAATGAGCAGTTCTTC. Translation gives CATSRDMSSGRRNEQFF.

This rearrangement joins TRBV7-2 to TRBJ2-7; 7 nucleotides align to TRBD1. The junction had 9 bases not matched to a gene; V was cut back by 1 base and J by 12 bases. The CDR3 covers 13 residues. Germline-derived CDR1 and CDR2 are SGHTA and FQGNSA. The CDR3 region has the DNA TGTGCCAGCAGCTTAGACAGGGGAAGAACAAGGTACTTC. Its protein is CASSLDRGRTRYF.

V and J are TRBV13 and TRBJ2-1; TRBD2 matches 12 bases. Trimming cost V 5 bases and J 5 bases; bases outside gene matches: 16. This CDR3 spans 19 amino acids. CDR1 is PRHDT and CDR2 is FYEKMQ in the germline V gene (reference sequence). CDR3 sequence reads: CASSPRWGGLAGLNNEQFF. DNA for the CDR3: TGTGCCAGCAGCCCCCGATGGGGCGGACTAGCGGGACTGAACAATGAGCAGTTCTTC.

The V call is TRBV5-4, the J call TRBJ2-4; TRBD1 matches at 10 bases. Germline assignment: CDR1 SGHNT and CDR2 YYREEE (reference sequence). After removal of 3 bases from V and 0 bases from J, the junction contained 3 bases not matched to a gene. The CDR3 contains 16 residues. The CDR3 reads CASSWGQGRAKNIQYF. In DNA form, the CDR3 reads TGTGCCAGCAGCTGGGGACAGGGGAGAGCCAAAAACATTCAGTACTTC.

The chain joins TRBV7-8 to TRBJ1-2; 8 bases fit TRBD1. Per germline, CDR1 SGHVS and CDR2 FQNEAQ. CDR3 length: 14 amino acids. The V segment lost 5 bases and the J segment 6 bases; nucleotides outside the gene matches: 8. In nucleotides, the CDR3 is TGTGCCAGCAGCAAAAGGACAGGGTCGGATGGCTACACCTTC. Translating it yields CASSKRTGSDGYTF.

The J gene is TRBJ1-4, the V gene TRBV19, with D unclear. Germline V lookup: CDR1 LNHDA, CDR2 SQIVND (reference sequence). Trimming pared 5 bases from V and 0 bases from J, leaving 13 bases between. The CDR3 consists of 16 residues. The DNA for the CDR3 is TGTGCCAGTAGTCTCTCTGAGGGCACAACTAATGAAAAACTGTTTTTT. As protein: CASSLSEGTTNEKLFF.

The rearrangement uses TRBV14 and TRBJ2-2; D is unclear. The germline CDR1 and CDR2 sequences are SGHDN and FVKESK. V gave up 1 base and J gave up 2 bases, with 2 bases separating them. The CDR3 has 13 amino acids. This CDR3 reads CASSQVNTGELFF. CDR3 DNA: TGTGCCAGCAGCCAAGTAAACACCGGGGAGCTGTTTTTT.

The rearrangement links TRBV9 to TRBJ1-5; D call uncertain. CDR1 and CDR2 from the germline V gene are SGDLS and YYNGEE. Trimming removed 1 base at V and 0 bases at J, with 5 bases between. There are 14 residues in the CDR3. Here the CDR3 DNA reads TGTGCCAGCAGCGTAAGCGGTAGCAATCAGCCCCAGCATTTT. Residues: CASSVSGSNQPQHF.

The chain couples TRBV6-1 to TRBJ2-7; D possibly corresponds to TRBD2 (5 bases). Trimming shortened V by 4 bases and J by 0 bases, and 10 bases separated the two germline ends. CDR1 and CDR2 (germline): MNHNS, SASEGT. The CDR3 totals 14 residues. CDR3 sequence reads: CASSVSGSSYEQYF. CDR3 coding DNA: TGTGCCAGCAGTGTCAGCGGTTCCTCCTACGAGCAGTACTTC.

The chain couples TRBV14 to TRBJ2-7, with D unclear. CDR3 length: 17 amino acids. The ends were cut back, 0 bases at V and 2 bases at J, with 17 bases in the middle. CDR1 and CDR2 (germline): SGHDN, FVKESK. The CDR3 loop reads CASSQESSTARTYEQYF. CDR3 DNA sequence: TGTGCCAGCAGCCAAGAATCTTCAACTGCCCGTACCTACGAGCAGTACTTC. Based on the CDR3 plus reference TRBV14 and TRBJ2-7, the full variable domain is EAGVTQFPSHSVIEKGQTVTLRCDPISGHDNLYWYRRVMGKEIKFLLHFVKESKQDESGMPNNRFLAERTGGTYSTLKVQPAELEDSGVYFCASSQESSTARTYEQYFGPGTRLTVT.

The chain combines TRBV11-2 with TRBJ2-4; TRBD2 is a possible D gene (5 bases). The V end lost 5 bases, the J end lost 0 bases, and 11 bases lay between the germline ends. Germline CDR1 SGHAT, CDR2 FQNNGV. The CDR3 totals 15 residues. The CDR3 loop reads CASSPNGKAKNIQYF. The CDR3 DNA reads TGTGCCAGCAGCCCAAACGGGAAAGCCAAAAACATTCAGTACTTC.

In this sample, this clone turned up a few times. The chain joins TRBV15 to TRBJ1-2; 10 nucleotides line up with TRBD1. With V trimmed by 3 bases and J by 8 bases, 6 bases remained unmatched. Germline CDR1 reads LNHNV; CDR2 reads YYDKDF (reference sequence). This CDR3 spans 14 amino acids. The CDR3 region is CATSSADRGHGYTF. CDR3 sequence (DNA): TGTGCCACCAGCAGTGCAGACAGGGGGCACGGCTACACCTTC.

The chain recombines TRBV5-1 with TRBJ2-3, with TRBD1 matching over 7 bases. The CDR3 is 15 residues long. V shed 0 bases, J shed 1 base, and the junction held 2 bases outside the gene matches. Per germline, CDR1 SGHRS and CDR2 YFSETQ. The CDR3 DNA sequence: TGCGCCAGCAGCTTGGTTACAGGGGGCACAGATACGCAGTATTTT. Its protein is CASSLVTGGTDTQYF.

This chain connects TRBV5-1 to TRBJ1-1; perhaps TRBD1 as D (6 bases). This CDR3 region has 15 residues. Trimming cost V 0 bases and J 4 bases, with 13 bases left between them. Germline values: CDR1 SGHRS, CDR2 YFSETQ. The CDR3 region has the DNA TGCGCCAGCAGCTTGGCGGACAGTTATGGCACTGAAGCTTTCTTT. Residues: CASSLADSYGTEAFF.

The J gene is TRBJ1-5, the V gene TRBV28, with D maybe TRBD1 (6 bases). The CDR3 covers 14 residues. Per the germline V gene, CDR1 is MDHEN and CDR2 is SYDVKM. V was shortened by 3 bases and J by 11 bases, with 17 bases between the two germline ends. In DNA form, the CDR3 reads TGTGCCAGCAGTTTGGGGGGGCCGGTAACGGCCCAGCATTTT. It codes for CASSLGGPVTAQHF.

V is TRBV5-1 and J is TRBJ1-1; weak D call: TRBD1 (6 bases). V shed 4 bases and J shed 1 base, with 11 bases lying between them. Germline lookup yields CDR1 SGHRS and CDR2 YFSETQ. This CDR3 has 14 amino acids. The CDR3: CASSRGEGNTEAFF. In DNA, the CDR3 is TGCGCCAGCAGCAGGGGGGAGGGGAACACTGAAGCTTTCTTT.

This clone was detected only once. V and J are TRBV19 and TRBJ2-7, with 10 bases that match TRBD2. This CDR3 is 15 amino acids long. Per germline, CDR1 LNHDA and CDR2 SQIVND (reference sequence). J was trimmed by 3 bases and V by 3 bases; bases with no gene match: 5. CDR3 in DNA: TGTGCCAGTAGTATTTCTGGGACTAGCGTCTACGAGCAGTACTTC. Its protein is CASSISGTSVYEQYF.